Below, 19 T cell receptor beta chains from the same sample are listed, as sequenced in a study of blood T cells in healthy people across ages (dated by TCRdb to 2015 to 2017). The receptor library was made with 5' RACE. A second PCR of roughly 6 to 12 cycles was performed with a sample-barcoded 5' primer and a J-beta primer mix. TCRdb reprocessed the public reads (quality trimming at Q25 with fastp, clone calling with MiXCR) and kept in-frame beta chains. CDR3 protein duplicates are merged, each entry listing the most common genes and DNA. This sample is represented by over 1,500,000 distinct CDR3 sequences; about two fifths of them were singletons. Roughly 23% of the sample lies in the top ten. What was sequenced was blood. The receptors stem from a human donor in good health.

This clonotype was observed a few times. J is TRBJ1-2 and V is TRBV9; 11 nucleotides line up with TRBD1. The CDR3 totals 14 residues. Germline assignment: CDR1 SGDLS and CDR2 YYNGEE. Losses at the gene ends were 3 bases for V and 4 bases for J; bases not matched to a gene: 2. This chain's CDR3 is CASSAGQGAYGYTF. The CDR3 DNA follows: TGTGCCAGCAGCGCAGGACAGGGGGCCTATGGCTACACCTTC.

The chain joins TRBV6-6 to TRBJ1-1, with TRBD1 matching over 9 bases. V dropped 6 bases and J dropped 3; count of bases not matched to a gene: 11. CDR1 MNHNY and CDR2 SVGAGI come from the germline V gene (reference sequence). CDR3 length: 16 amino acids. Here the CDR3 DNA reads TGTGCCAGCAGGGCCGGGACAGGGAGTGGGGACACTGAAGCTTTCTTT. Its protein product is CASRAGTGSGDTEAFF.

For the CDR3, the DNA is TGTGCCAGCAGCTTAGGCTCCAGCGGGGGTTTCGCGGGGTTCTTC. Amino acids: CASSLGSSGGFAGFF. The chain recombines TRBV13 with TRBJ2-1; 8 nucleotides agree with TRBD2. CDR3 size: 15 residues. J lost 15 bases, V lost 0 bases, and 13 bases had no gene match. CDR1 is PRHDT, CDR2 FYEKMQ, per germline (reference sequence).

The rearrangement uses TRBV7-2 and TRBJ2-4; 10 nucleotides agree with TRBD1. This CDR3 comprises 18 residues. Germline CDR1 SGHTA, CDR2 FQGNSA. V was pared by 5 bases and J by 7 bases, with 17 bases of the junction left unmatched. The CDR3: CASSPTTGGEFWSNIQYF. CDR3 nucleotides: TGTGCCAGCAGCCCAACGACAGGGGGCGAGTTTTGGTCTAACATTCAGTACTTC.

This clonotype occurred a few times. This chain joins TRBV29-1 and TRBJ2-4; D is perhaps TRBD2 (6 bases). TRBJ2-7 explains the end of the DNA better; the J call may be wrong. Germline CDR1 and CDR2: SQVTM and ANQGSEA. There are 14 residues in the CDR3. The CDR3 nucleotides are TGCAGCGTTGAGGAGGGGCCCCGAACCCTCGAGCAGTACTTC. Protein sequence: CSVEEGPRTLEQYF.

This clonotype was detected only a few times. The chain links TRBV7-2 to TRBJ2-3; TRBD2 aligns across 8 bases. The germline gives CDR1 SGHTA, CDR2 FQGNSA. The CDR3 has 16 residues. Trimming at V came to 3 bases and at J to 5 bases, leaving 10 bases not matched to a gene. CDR3 in DNA: TGTGCCAGCAGCTTTTCCGCGCGGGGGGCGGGAGATACGCAGTATTTT. Protein: CASSFSARGAGDTQYF.

The chain combines TRBV7-8 with TRBJ2-5; 10 nucleotides line up with TRBD2. After removal of 5 bases from V and 1 base from J, the junction contained 7 bases not matched to a gene. The CDR3 length is 16 residues. CDR1 is SGHVS, CDR2 FQNEAQ, per germline. CDR3 in DNA: TGTGCCAGCAGCCCCGGACTAGCGGTTACCCAAGAGACCCAGTACTTC. Translating gives CASSPGLAVTQETQYF.

This clonotype was counted a few times. This rearrangement joins TRBV4-2 to TRBJ1-4, with D uncertain. Per the germline V gene, CDR1 is LGHNA and CDR2 is YNFKEQ. The length of the CDR3 is 15 residues. Trimming removed 0 bases at V and 0 bases at J, with 5 bases between. The CDR3 nucleotides are TGTGCCAGCAGCCAAGAGAGAGCAACTAATGAAAAACTGTTTTTT. Protein product: CASSQERATNEKLFF.

V usage is TRBV5-1 and J usage is TRBJ1-1; TRBD1 aligns across 9 bases. The CDR3 has 14 residues. V shed 9 bases, J shed 4 bases, and the junction held 10 bases outside the gene matches. The germline gives CDR1 SGHRS, CDR2 YFSETQ. The CDR3 nucleotides are TGCGCCACCGGGACAGGGTGGAAGAGCACTGAAGCTTTCTTT. Amino acid sequence: CATGTGWKSTEAFF.

V gene TRBV24-1 combines with J gene TRBJ2-5; TRBD2 aligns across 7 bases. The trim removed 3 bases at V and 5 bases at J, leaving 8 bases unmatched. Germline V gene lookup returns CDR1 KGHDR and CDR2 SFDVKD. The CDR3 is 15 amino acids. The CDR3 coding sequence is TGTGCCACCAGTGATCCGCGGGGGACTGGCGAGACCCAGTACTTC. This encodes CATSDPRGTGETQYF.

This chain links TRBV4-1 with TRBJ1-4, with D unresolved. The V gene lost 6 bases and the J gene lost 0 bases, with 11 bases spanning the gap. The germline gives CDR1 MGHRA, CDR2 YSYEKL. The CDR3 runs to 15 residues. This chain's CDR3 is CASRRLASTNEKLFF. As DNA, the CDR3 is TGCGCCAGCAGACGTTTGGCCTCAACTAATGAAAAACTGTTTTTT.

In this sample, this clonotype turned up a few times. This sequence joins TRBV5-1 and TRBJ2-1, with D tentatively TRBD2 (6 bases). V lost 4 bases and J lost 5, with 16 bases in between. Germline V CDR1 and CDR2: SGHRS, YFSETQ. The CDR3 is 15 residues long. CDR3 sequence reads: CASSGGVGGNNEQFF. The CDR3 DNA sequence: TGCGCCAGCAGCGGTGGGGTCGGCGGGAACAATGAGCAGTTCTTC.

The gene calls are TRBV20-1 and TRBJ1-5; D is possibly TRBD1 (5 bases). This CDR3 region has 14 residues. Trimming removed 1 base from V and 5 bases from J, with 12 bases in between. Germline lookup yields CDR1 DFQATT and CDR2 SNEGSKA (reference sequence). The CDR3 here is CSARATGPDQPQHF. The CDR3 DNA is TGCAGTGCTAGAGCCACGGGGCCGGATCAGCCCCAGCATTTT.

The V call is TRBV4-2, the J call TRBJ1-2, with 10 bases that match TRBD1. With 0 bases clipped from V and 7 bases from J, the junction kept 2 bases outside the gene matches. CDR3 size: 14 residues. CDR1 is LGHNA, CDR2 YNFKEQ, per germline. CDR3 bases: TGTGCCAGCAGCCAAGATTGGGACAGGGGTGGCTACACCTTC. Encoded protein: CASSQDWDRGGYTF.

The rearrangement uses TRBV5-1 and TRBJ2-6, with 7 bases aligning to TRBD1. This CDR3 region has 19 residues. In germline, CDR1 is SGHRS, CDR2 YFSETQ. V lost 4 bases and J lost 3; bases outside the gene matches: 16. CDR3 protein: CASSLAPRQGFGGANVLTF. The CDR3 DNA is TGCGCCAGCAGCCTAGCCCCTCGACAGGGTTTCGGTGGGGCCAACGTCCTGACTTTC.

The genes are TRBV28 and TRBJ2-3; 12 bases fit TRBD2. CDR1 and CDR2 (germline): MDHEN, SYDVKM. J lost 2 bases, V lost 9 bases, and 15 bases had no gene match. This CDR3 has 18 amino acids. Here the CDR3 reads CASSTSGGLGAVTDTQYF. In DNA form, the CDR3 reads TGTGCCAGTTCTACTAGCGGGGGGCTAGGGGCTGTCACAGATACGCAGTATTTT.

This clonotype was detected only a few times. The V and J genes are TRBV6-5 and TRBJ1-1, with a tentative D call TRBD1 (6 bases). CDR1 and CDR2 (germline): MNHEY, SVGAGI. The CDR3 totals 14 residues. Trimming left V 11 bases short and J 3 bases short, with 19 bases between. This CDR3 reads CACCRPEGDTEAFF. The CDR3 bases are TGTGCCTGCTGCCGTCCGGAGGGGGACACTGAAGCTTTCTTT.

There are a few counts of this clonotype. The chain joins TRBV7-2 to TRBJ2-3; 10 nucleotides match TRBD2. V gave up 3 bases and J gave up 3 bases; unmatched junction bases: 6. Germline V CDR1 and CDR2: SGHTA, FQGNSA. This CDR3 has 16 amino acids. This chain's CDR3 is CASSLVAGGGTDTQYF. In DNA form, the CDR3 reads TGTGCCAGCAGCTTGGTAGCGGGGGGCGGGACAGATACGCAGTATTTT.

The rearrangement joins TRBV7-2 to TRBJ1-5; the D gene is possibly TRBD1 (5 bases). V was cut by 2 bases and J by 7 bases, with 15 bases left in between. CDR1 is SGHTA and CDR2 is FQGNSA in the germline V gene. The length of the CDR3 is 15 residues. The CDR3 DNA reads TGTGCCAGCAGCTTATTTCGGGACCTAAACCAGCCCCAGCATTTT. It encodes CASSLFRDLNQPQHF.